This TCR beta chain was captured in a study of cytomegalovirus exposure and HLA in healthy donors listed by TCRdb under 2017. Looking at the study overall: In an earlier analysis of some 610 of the donors, approximately 260 Gb of sequence data and 117 million unique TCR beta sequences from 150 million to 200 million T cells were reported. An early release covering roughly 640 HLA-typed donors comprised about 310 gigabases of sequencing data and 85 million or so unique TCR sequences. The genetic ancestry cluster associated with self-reported Caucasian donors included roughly 84% of the approximately 430 genotyped donors. The study was designed to test whether signatures of past pathogen exposure could be identified by cataloging public T cell receptors. Using immunosequencing, the study profiled T cell repertoires from 550 to 750 subjects and related those repertoires to cytomegalovirus serostatus. Besides the first cohort of 666 subjects, a separate validation cohort made up of some 110 different subjects was used. High-throughput TCR immunosequencing, statistical association of individual TCRs with disease status, and machine learning were combined to predict cytomegalovirus infection status. A later analysis re-analyzed previously published TCR beta repertoires from 660 or so donors and added high-resolution HLA genotyping to study TCR occurrence patterns. Rather than drawing on any new phenotypic data, the later analysis identified candidate immune exposures from TCR beta sequences and the way those sequences occurred across donors. An earlier analysis of around 540 of the donors applied high-throughput TCR beta sequencing to assess whether each TCR beta V gene segment acted as functional or pseudogenic. Donor age, sex, ethnicity and CMV serostatus were collected together with the repertoire data. In a later genetic analysis, genome-wide SNP genotypes for about three fifths of the 666 donors were used, and that subset was treated as a discovery cohort. Every discovery cohort repertoire had been produced on one sequencing platform. Both class I and class II loci were covered by HLA typing, at four-digit resolution. The number of typed donors differed by locus: about 629-630 for A, B, C, DRB1 and DQB1; 522 for DQA1; over 600 for DPA1; and around 490 for DPB1. Because of strong linkage in the cohort, a few DR-DQ haplotypes were treated as single units for association and clustering. Among almost 400 genotyped donors of the cohort, an average of around 240,000 unique TCR beta nucleotide sequences were sequenced per donor, roughly a sixth of them non-productive.

From the cysteine through the phenylalanine, the CDR3 covers 15 amino acids. Only the CDR3 region is kept as DNA, spanning 45 bases read in frame from base 1. CDR1 and CDR2 (MNHNY, SVGAGI) derive from the germline V gene (reference sequence). V was cut back by 1 base and J by 6 bases, leaving a gap of 15 bases between them. Library preparation employed the immunoSEQ multiplex PCR assay. The multiplex PCR relied on a mix of 60 forward primers for TCR Vbeta segments and 13 reverse primers for TCR Jbeta segments. A multiplex PCR assay on genomic DNA amplified the CDR3 region of rearranged TCR beta genes. The Illumina HiSeq System was used to sequence the amplified TCR beta libraries as 87-base-pair reads. Per the authors' processing: A later analysis counted approximately 74 million unique TCR beta chains across the 600 to 850 repertoires, and around 9.9 million of these chains were shared by at least two donors. A nearest-neighbor algorithm error-corrected the raw reads and collapsed the reads into unique sequences, merging closely related sequences to remove PCR and sequencing errors. Alignment of CDR3 sequences to IMGT reference sequences was used to assign V, D and J gene segments. For a sequence to be retained, a match of at least six nucleotides was required to both a V gene segment and a J gene segment. Rearrangements were classified as productive when the CDR3 lacked stop codons and remained in frame with V and J, and all other rearrangements were classified as non-productive. Following IMGT convention, CDR3 was defined as the stretch from the second conserved V-encoded cysteine up to the conserved J-encoded phenylalanine. The earlier analysis of about 610 of the donors excluded any sequence lacking an unambiguous match to a single V gene segment. In an earlier analysis of a few hundred of the donors, V segments were called functional above 56.7% productive rearrangements and were called segregating when the between-donor standard deviation exceeded 5%. A statistical classification framework was built for diagnosing cytomegalovirus status from the catalog of TCR beta chain sequences. V and J gene assignment, in a later analysis, came from comparing TCR nucleotide sequences with IMGT/GENE-DB human TR gene sequences. A later analysis assigned CDR3 sequences and most-parsimonious VDJ recombination scenarios with the TCRdist pipeline. In a later analysis, each TCR beta chain was defined by its CDR3 amino acid sequence together with its V-gene family, and reads without a unique V-gene family were excluded. As a way to deal with suspected cross-contamination and a sequencing artifact, a later analysis dropped over 550 nucleotide sequences that were highly shared and had low generation probability. In a later analysis, a clonal expansion index was calculated for each public chain from normalized within-repertoire ranks of inferred template counts. A later analysis computed generation probabilities with a VDJ recombination model fitted to out-of-frame rearrangements, and checked the results against IGoR. Hypergeometric tests were used in a later analysis to score TCR-TCR, TCR-HLA and TCR-CMV co-occurrence, with a repertoire-size bias correction applied to the TCR pairs. In a later analysis, false discovery rates were estimated by permuting HLA or CMV assignments 20 times. In a later analysis, co-occurring TCRs were grouped with DBSCAN, and TCRdist sequence similarity was added when clustering was performed within HLA-allele-positive subsets. For co-occurrence clustering, repertoires with fewer than 30,000 or more than 120,000 public chains were excluded, along with roughly 5 repertoires with anomalous nucleotide sharing. TCRdb carries this immuneACCESS record with in-frame sequences only. Its versions omit some clonotypes, under half of them owing to an unresolved V gene in the studies checked, with the rest unexplained. V and J calls and clone size come straight from that table; D and trimming were deduced from the DNA. The sample contains about 190,000 clones, around 84% of them found a single time. More than 3% of the sample rests with the top ten.

The cohort consisted of more than 650 healthy bone marrow donors. Cohort members were all nominally healthy when sampled, although unrecorded immune exposures were likely present. The donor was CMV seropositive and belonged to the group of 250 to 300 seropositive cohort members. Every donor gave a peripheral blood sample, and the peripheral blood mononuclear cells from that sample were used for TCR beta sequencing. Genomic DNA extraction from the blood cell samples was performed with the Qiagen DNeasy Blood Extraction Kit. This clone was counted a single time. The target of this receptor is not known. One base away there is no much larger clone; base qualities are not given. What the research found in general, with its limitations: Across donors, most TCR sequences were observed very rarely, whereas some public TCRs were present in many individuals. Presence/absence analyses assumed roughly uniform sequencing depth across donors, an assumption that may not hold. Specific HLA alleles were associated with roughly 17,000 TCR beta sequences at a false discovery rate of 0.05 in a later analysis. Strong co-occurrence of HLA alleles, especially DR and DQ, made assigning TCR associations to individual alleles difficult. CMV serostatus was the only immune exposure information available for the cohort. The study gave a list of some 150 TCR beta chains associated with cytomegalovirus. Linkage disequilibrium might explain the correlated functional status among segregating V segments, but an unknown experimental factor could not be ruled out. In a later genetic analysis, a missense DCLRE1C variant was associated with V-gene and J-gene trimming of TCR beta chains, and the association was replicated in an independent cohort. According to a later analysis, TCR association rates differed among HLA loci, with DRB1 alleles showing the most associated TCRs and HLA-C alleles showing the fewest. HLA typing was unavailable for some donors at each locus, so association tests used only the typed subset. In vitro tests confirmed that a few of the cytomegalovirus-associated TCR beta chains recognize cytomegalovirus antigens. A later analysis reported that several top co-occurrence clusters appeared linked to parvovirus B19, influenza, CMV and Epstein-Barr virus. A cluster of highly shared sequence variants was judged likely to represent a technical artifact of the sequencing pipeline. In an earlier analysis of approximately 600 of the donors, most TCR beta V segments were observed in productive rearrangements about 90% or about 30% of the time, broadly matching IMGT annotations. According to the authors, the approach could potentially be generalized to other disease states and immunological phenotypes. In a later analysis, HLA-associated TCR beta chains showed more clonal expansion and lower generation probabilities than non-associated chains that were equally common. In this cohort, only TCR beta chains were sequenced, and detectable features were limited by the absence of alpha or paired-chain data. Because the 87-base-pair reads could not distinguish some IMGT-functional V segments, including TRBV6-2 and TRBV6-3, those segments were excluded. In both the original and validation cohorts, the classifier was reported to diagnose cytomegalovirus status with high specificity and sensitivity. According to a later genetic analysis, donors in an Asian-associated ancestry cluster had fewer N-insertions in productive TCRs than the approximately 700-donor mean. In a later analysis, most CMV-associated TCR beta chains were found to appear HLA-restricted, with HLA associations seemingly driven largely by CMV exposure. A further reported finding was that TCR beta sequences accurately predicted the HLA-A and HLA-B alleles for most subjects in the first cohort. Because counts were too low, about 18 rarely observed V segments, including chromosome 9 orphons, were left out of the earlier analysis of 500 to 750 of the donors.

This TCR derives from a man between 35 and 55 years old in good health and CMV-seropositive. Sequenced: PBMCs. The chain was built from TRBV6-6 and TRBJ1-1; matching of 5 bases hints at TRBD1 as the D gene. Here the CDR3 is given as CASSYLPDKPPEAFF. In nucleotide form, the sequence is TGTGCCAGCAGTTACTTGCCGGACAAGCCCCCTGAAGCTTTCTTT.